This T cell receptor beta chain is drawn from a study of blood T cell repertoires in COVID-19. Profiled with immunoSEQ multiplex PCR; TCRdb holds only in-frame clones, not every one. The table has around 250,000 clones, roughly 88% seen once; the top ten hold around 1.8%. Germline V gene sequence: CDR1 SGHNT, CDR2 YYREEE (reference sequence). Trimming shortened V by 4 bases and J by 4 bases, and 14 bases separated the two germline ends. The CDR3 has 15 amino acids. The source of this sequence is a woman aged 45-65 years who had recovered from COVID-19. The sample taken for sequencing was PBMCs or T cells enriched from blood (not recorded which). The rearrangement links TRBV5-4 to TRBJ2-2, with TRBD1 as a possible D gene (6 bases). The CDR3 sequence: CASSQDRLTTGELFF. Here the CDR3 DNA reads TGTGCCAGCAGCCAAGACAGGCTTACCACCGGGGAGCTGTTTTTT.